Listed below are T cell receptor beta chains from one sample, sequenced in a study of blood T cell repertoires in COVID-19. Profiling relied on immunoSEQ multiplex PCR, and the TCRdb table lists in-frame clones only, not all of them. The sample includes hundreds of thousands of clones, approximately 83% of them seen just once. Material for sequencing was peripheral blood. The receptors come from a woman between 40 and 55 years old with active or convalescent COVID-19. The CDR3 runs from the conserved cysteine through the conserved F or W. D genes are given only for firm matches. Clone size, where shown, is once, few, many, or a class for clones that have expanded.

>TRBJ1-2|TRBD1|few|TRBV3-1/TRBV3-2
TGTGCCAGCAGCCTGGGACAGGGGAACTATGGCTACACCTTC
CASSLGQGNYGYTF
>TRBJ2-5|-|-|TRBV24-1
TGTGCCACCAGTGAGTCCGGGACGGGAGAGCCCCAGTACTTC
CATSESGTGEPQYF
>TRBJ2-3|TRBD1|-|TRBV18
TGTGCCAGCGGTGGACAGGGTGTGTCGGATACGCAGTATTTT
CASGGQGVSDTQYF
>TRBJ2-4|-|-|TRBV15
TGTGCCACCAGCAGAGATATTGGCGACGGGGCCAAAAACATTCAGTACTTC
CATSRDIGDGAKNIQYF
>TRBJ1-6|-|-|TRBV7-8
TGTGCCAGCAGCGTTACAGGAGATTCACCCCTCCACTTT
CASSVTGDSPLHF
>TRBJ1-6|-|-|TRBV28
TGTGCCAGCTACAGGGCAGGGGCCTATAATTCACCCCTCCACTTT
CASYRAGAYNSPLHF
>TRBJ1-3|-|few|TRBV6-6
TGTGCCAGCAAGTGGACATTAGGGAACACCATATATTTT
CASKWTLGNTIYF
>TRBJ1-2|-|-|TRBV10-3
TGTGCCATCAGTGAGCCTCTAGGGAGTACTAACTATGGCTACACCTTC
CAISEPLGSTNYGYTF
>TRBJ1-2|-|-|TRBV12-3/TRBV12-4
TGTGCCAGCAGTTTAGGTTCGGGTGGCTACACCTTC
CASSLGSGGYTF
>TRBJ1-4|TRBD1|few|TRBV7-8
TGTGCCAGCAGCAAAGACAGGGCGTCTAATGAAAAACTGTTTTTT
CASSKDRASNEKLFF
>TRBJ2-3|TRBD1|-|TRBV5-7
TGTGCCAGCAGCCGTCAGGACAGGGCCACAGATACGCAGTATTTT
CASSRQDRATDTQYF
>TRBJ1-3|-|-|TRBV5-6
TGTGCCAGCAGCCAACAGACCTCTGGAAACACCATATATTTT
CASSQQTSGNTIYF
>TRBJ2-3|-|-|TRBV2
TGTGCCAGCACCTCGGCAGATACGCAGTATTTT
CASTSADTQYF
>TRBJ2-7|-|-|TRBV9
TGTGCCAGCAGCGTATCTCGACCTAGCCCCGCTACCTACGAGCAGTACTTC
CASSVSRPSPATYEQYF
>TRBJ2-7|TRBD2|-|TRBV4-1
TGCGCCAGCAGGCTAAGCACCCTAGCGGAGGACGAGCAGTACTTC
CASRLSTLAEDEQYF
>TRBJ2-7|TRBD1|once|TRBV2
TGTGCCAGCAGTTACACAGGGGGCTACGAGCAGTACTTC
CASSYTGGYEQYF
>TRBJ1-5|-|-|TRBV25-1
TGTGCCAGCAGTGGGGGAGGGAATCAGCCCCAGCATTTT
CASSGGGNQPQHF
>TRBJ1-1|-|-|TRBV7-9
TGTGCCAGCAGCTTAAGCCAGGGCACTGAAGCTTTCTTT
CASSLSQGTEAFF
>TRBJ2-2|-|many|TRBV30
TGTGCTATACCTGCCGGGTCCGGGGAGCTGTTTTTT
CAIPAGSGELFF
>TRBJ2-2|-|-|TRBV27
TGTGCCAGCAACCCACGAGGACTGGAGAGGACCGGGGAGCTGTTTTTT
CASNPRGLERTGELFF
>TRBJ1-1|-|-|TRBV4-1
TGCGCCAGCAGCCAAGCTCGGGTGGAAGGCACTGAAGCTTTCTTT
CASSQARVEGTEAFF
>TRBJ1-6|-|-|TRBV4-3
TGCGCCAGCAGTAAAGACGCGGGGGACGGTTTTTCACCCCTCCACTTT
CASSKDAGDGFSPLHF
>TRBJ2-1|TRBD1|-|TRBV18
TGTGCCAGCTCACCAGGGACAGTTAGCGCGGATGAGCAGTTCTTC
CASSPGTVSADEQFF
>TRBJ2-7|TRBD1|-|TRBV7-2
TGTGCCAGCAGCTTAGACTCCCAGGCAGGGGGTTCCTACGAGCAGTACTTC
CASSLDSQAGGSYEQYF
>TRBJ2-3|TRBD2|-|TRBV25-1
TGTGCCAGCAGTGAACCCGGCGGGAGGACAGATACGCAGTATTTT
CASSEPGGRTDTQYF
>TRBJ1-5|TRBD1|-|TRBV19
TGTGCCAGTAGTAGAGAGAACAGGGGGCAGCCCCAGCATTTT
CASSRENRGQPQHF
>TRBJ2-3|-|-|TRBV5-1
TGCGCCAGCAGCCTGGACTCGCACCCCGCAGATACGCAGTATTTT
CASSLDSHPADTQYF
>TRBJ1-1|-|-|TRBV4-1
TGCGCCAGCAGCCAGCTGGACAGCATGAACACTGAAGCTTTCTTT
CASSQLDSMNTEAFF
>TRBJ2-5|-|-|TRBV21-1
TGTGCCAGCATTAACGACAGGGTTCCCGTCTGGGAGACCCAGTACTTC
CASINDRVPVWETQYF
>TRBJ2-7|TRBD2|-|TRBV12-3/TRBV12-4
TGTGCCAGCAGGGGGACGGGAGGGGGCGAGCAGTACTTC
CASRGTGGGEQYF
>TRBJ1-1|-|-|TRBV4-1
TGCGCCAGCAGCGTACCAGGTCTCGGCACTGAAGCTTTCTTT
CASSVPGLGTEAFF
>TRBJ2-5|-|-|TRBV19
TGTGCCAGTAGCCCCCTCCGGGGGAAAGGAGAGACCCAGTACTTC
CASSPLRGKGETQYF
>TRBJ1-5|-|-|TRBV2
TGTGCCAGCAGTCAGAACAGAAATAGCAATCAGCCCCAGCATTTT
CASSQNRNSNQPQHF
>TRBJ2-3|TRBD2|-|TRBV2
TGTGCCAGCAGTGGTCGACTAGCGGGGTCTCGCACAGATACGCAGTATTTT
CASSGRLAGSRTDTQYF
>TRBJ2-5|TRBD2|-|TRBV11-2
TGTGCCAGCAGCTTAGTAGCGGGGGCAGAGACCCAGTACTTC
CASSLVAGAETQYF
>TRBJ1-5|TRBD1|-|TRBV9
TGTGCCAGCAGTTCCCACAGGGGGGATCAGCCCCAGCATTTT
CASSSHRGDQPQHF
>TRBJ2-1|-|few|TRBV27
TGTGCCAGCAGTCCAGGCGCTGAGCAGTTCTTC
CASSPGAEQFF
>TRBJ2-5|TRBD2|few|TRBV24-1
TGTGCCACCAGTGTGGGAGGGGCCGCATCAGGAGAGACCCAGTACTTC
CATSVGGAASGETQYF
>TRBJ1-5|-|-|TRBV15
TGTGCCACCAGCAGAGAAGGGGACACCCAGCCCCAGCATTTT
CATSREGDTQPQHF
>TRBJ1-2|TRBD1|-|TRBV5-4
TGTGCCAGCAGCTTGTCCCAGGGGGACTATGGCTACACCTTC
CASSLSQGDYGYTF
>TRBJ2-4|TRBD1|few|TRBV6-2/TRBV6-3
TGTGCCAGCAGTTACCTCCAGGGGGCCGGAGCCAAAAACATTCAGTACTTC
CASSYLQGAGAKNIQYF
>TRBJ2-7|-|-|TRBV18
TGTGCCAGCTCACCACTGCCAGGGCCCTACGAGCAGTACTTC
CASSPLPGPYEQYF
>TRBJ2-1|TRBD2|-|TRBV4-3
TGCGCCAGCAGCCAAGTTAGCGGGGGGGCCTCCTACAATGAGCAGTTCTTC
CASSQVSGGASYNEQFF
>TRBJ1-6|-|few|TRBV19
TGTGCCAGTAGTATACCCTTCGGACAGAACTCCTATAATTCACCCCTCCACTTT
CASSIPFGQNSYNSPLHF